The rows below give T cell receptor beta chains drawn from one sample of a study of blood T cell repertoires in COVID-19. Sequencing used immunoSEQ multiplex PCR; TCRdb keeps in-frame clones, though not all of them. The sample includes under 350,000 clones, approximately 86% of them seen just once. Source material: PBMCs or T cells enriched from blood (not recorded which). The origin of the receptors is a woman aged 18-29 years who had recovered from COVID-19. CDR3s include the opening cysteine and the closing phenylalanine or tryptophan. Fields, in order: J gene, clone size, D gene, V gene, CDR3 DNA, CDR3 protein. The D gene is left open where the match is weak. Size is omitted from some rows. Given values are once, few, many or a class for expanded clones.

TRBJ1-3 NA NA TRBV15 TGTGCCACCAGCAGACGACAGGTCTCTGGAAACACCATATATTTT CATSRRQVSGNTIYF
TRBJ2-3 NA NA TRBV4-1 TGCGCCAGCAGCACAATCGGAGATTCGGATACGCAGTATTTT CASSTIGDSDTQYF
TRBJ1-2 NA NA TRBV11-2 TGTGCCAGCAGCTTAGACCCCGTTGGCAGCTATGGCTACACCTTC CASSLDPVGSYGYTF
TRBJ1-5 NA TRBD1 TRBV6-5 TGTGCCAGCACTAGACCAGGGGGCGGTCAGCCCCAGCATTTT CASTRPGGGQPQHF
TRBJ1-1 NA TRBD1 TRBV5-1 TGCGCCAGCAGCTTGCCCGGGACAGGGTATGGGAGCGCTGAAGCTTTCTTT CASSLPGTGYGSAEAFF
TRBJ2-3 NA NA TRBV5-3 TGTGCCAGAAGCCCATCTGGTGGTGGAGGCACAGATACGCAGTATTTT CARSPSGGGGTDTQYF
TRBJ2-7 once NA TRBV5-1 TGCGCCAGCAGCTTGTTCTCCAGGGGGGACAGCTACGAGCAGTACTTC CASSLFSRGDSYEQYF
TRBJ2-2 once TRBD1 TRBV6-6 TGTGCCAGCAGCTCCACAGGGGTCACCACCGGGGAGCTGTTTTTT CASSSTGVTTGELFF
TRBJ1-1 NA TRBD1 TRBV28 TGTGCCATCACACTTAACAGGGGGCCGAACACTGAAGCTTTCTTT CAITLNRGPNTEAFF
TRBJ1-1 NA NA TRBV15 TGTGCCACCAGCAGACCACACAAGATGAACACTGAAGCTTTCTTT CATSRPHKMNTEAFF
TRBJ1-2 NA NA TRBV11-1 TGTGCCAGCAGCTTACCGGACAACAAGAACTATGGCTACACCTTC CASSLPDNKNYGYTF
TRBJ1-1 once NA TRBV30 TGTGCCTGGAGTCACAGGGCGGACACTGAAGCTTTCTTT CAWSHRADTEAFF
TRBJ2-7 NA NA TRBV7-9 TGTGCCAGCAGCTTAGACCTCGGAGGGCAGTACTTC CASSLDLGGQYF
TRBJ2-1 NA TRBD2 TRBV10-3 TGTGCCATCAGTGGAACTATAGCGGGACTATACAATGAGCAGTTCTTC CAISGTIAGLYNEQFF
TRBJ2-3 NA NA TRBV7-9 TGTGCCAGCAGCCGCGGGACTTCTGGAGGGAGCACAGATACGCAGTATTTT CASSRGTSGGSTDTQYF
TRBJ2-2 NA NA TRBV11-3 TGTGCCAGCAGCTATTCGACTCGTACCGGGGAGCTGTTTTTT CASSYSTRTGELFF